These T cell receptor beta chains were read from a single sample in a study of identical twins. TCRdb recomputed calls from the 5' RACE reads with MiXCR, one row per CDR3 protein. The top ten clones hold about 9% of a sample with about 240,000 distinct CDR3 sequences, about 11% of them seen once. Material: memory T cells sorted from blood. These receptors were taken from a man between 45 and 60 years old in good health. Both conserved end residues are part of each CDR3. The order of the fields is V gene, J gene, clone size, D gene, CDR3 protein, CDR3 DNA. A D gene is named only where the DNA matches it firmly. Clone size appears in some rows only: once, few, many, or a class for an expanded clone.

V: TRBV6-2/TRBV6-3
J: TRBJ1-5
size: few
D: .
CDR3: CASSPLGADQPQHF
DNA: TGTGCCAGCAGTCCACTGGGGGCTGATCAGCCCCAGCATTTT

V: TRBV20-1
J: TRBJ2-7
size: .
D: .
CDR3: CSADKTPSYEQYF
DNA: TGCAGTGCGGATAAGACACCCTCCTACGAGCAGTACTTC

V: TRBV6-2/TRBV6-3
J: TRBJ2-6
size: .
D: .
CDR3: CASSPVSQGARGANVLTF
DNA: TGTGCCAGCAGTCCTGTGAGTCAGGGCGCCCGAGGGGCCAACGTCCTGACTTTC

V: TRBV20-1
J: TRBJ2-2
size: .
D: TRBD2
CDR3: CSARVGGLAAGELFF
DNA: TGCAGTGCTAGAGTCGGAGGACTAGCAGCCGGGGAGCTGTTTTTT

V: TRBV15
J: TRBJ2-5
size: few
D: TRBD2
CDR3: CATSTGGGSLRETQYF
DNA: TGTGCCACCAGCACCGGGGGGGGTTCGCTCCGGGAGACCCAGTACTTC

V: TRBV7-2
J: TRBJ1-6
size: many
D: .
CDR3: CASSRDVFSPLHF
DNA: TGTGCCAGCAGCCGGGACGTTTTTTCACCCCTCCACTTT

V: TRBV20-1
J: TRBJ1-5
size: few
D: TRBD1
CDR3: CSAQGQGVDQPQHF
DNA: TGCAGTGCCCAGGGACAGGGCGTCGATCAGCCCCAGCATTTT

V: TRBV30
J: TRBJ2-5
size: .
D: TRBD1
CDR3: CAWSLRTGGQETQYF
DNA: TGTGCCTGGAGTCTGCGGACAGGGGGACAAGAGACCCAGTACTTC

V: TRBV4-2
J: TRBJ2-1
size: .
D: .
CDR3: CASSQGAVQFF
DNA: TGTGCCAGCAGCCAGGGGGCGGTGCAGTTCTTC

V: TRBV10-3
J: TRBJ1-5
size: few
D: TRBD1
CDR3: CAISPQGIDQPQHF
DNA: TGTGCCATCAGCCCACAGGGGATTGACCAGCCCCAGCATTTT

V: TRBV25-1
J: TRBJ2-5
size: many
D: TRBD2
CDR3: CASRKNSGGQETQYF
DNA: TGTGCCAGCAGAAAGAATAGCGGGGGCCAAGAGACCCAGTACTTC

V: TRBV20-1
J: TRBJ2-1
size: many
D: TRBD1
CDR3: CSARATGGGRSSYNEQFF
DNA: TGCAGTGCTAGAGCGACAGGGGGTGGTCGTAGCTCCTACAATGAGCAGTTCTTC

V: TRBV18
J: TRBJ2-2
size: many
D: .
CDR3: CASSPSRGGTGELFF
DNA: TGTGCCAGCTCACCAAGCCGCGGCGGCACCGGGGAGCTGTTTTTT

V: TRBV12-3/TRBV12-4
J: TRBJ2-1
size: .
D: .
CDR3: CASSSGSIAYNEQFF
DNA: TGTGCCAGCAGCTCAGGGTCTATCGCCTACAATGAGCAGTTCTTC

V: TRBV5-6
J: TRBJ2-1
size: .
D: .
CDR3: CASSFSARLNEQFF
DNA: TGTGCCAGCAGCTTCTCCGCCAGACTCAATGAGCAGTTCTTC

V: TRBV20-1
J: TRBJ2-7
size: few
D: .
CDR3: CSARRNLGEQYF
DNA: TGCAGTGCTAGACGGAACTTAGGCGAGCAGTACTTC

V: TRBV18
J: TRBJ2-7
size: many
D: TRBD1
CDR3: CASSSITGGYEQYF
DNA: TGTGCCAGCTCATCAATTACAGGGGGCTACGAGCAGTACTTC

V: TRBV6-1
J: TRBJ1-1
size: few
D: TRBD1
CDR3: CASSEPGQGSVEAFF
DNA: TGTGCCAGCAGTGAACCGGGACAGGGAAGCGTTGAAGCTTTCTTT

V: TRBV28
J: TRBJ2-5
size: few
D: TRBD2
CDR3: CASTPGGAGGPGETQYF
DNA: TGTGCCAGCACACCCGGGGGAGCGGGAGGGCCGGGAGAGACCCAGTACTTC

V: TRBV6-5
J: TRBJ1-2
size: .
D: TRBD1
CDR3: CASSFLDRGSLDGYTF
DNA: TGTGCCAGCAGCTTCCTCGACAGGGGGTCTCTTGATGGCTACACCTTC

V: TRBV12-3/TRBV12-4
J: TRBJ2-3
size: few
D: .
CDR3: CASGGNTDTQYF
DNA: TGTGCCAGCGGGGGGAACACAGATACGCAGTATTTT

V: TRBV20-1
J: TRBJ1-5
size: few
D: .
CDR3: CSASSGGNQPQHF
DNA: TGCAGTGCTAGTTCAGGAGGAAATCAGCCCCAGCATTTT

V: TRBV5-8
J: TRBJ1-1
size: .
D: .
CDR3: CASSLYTGFTEAFF
DNA: TGTGCCAGCAGCTTGTACACAGGGTTTACTGAAGCTTTCTTT

V: TRBV20-1
J: TRBJ2-7
size: few
D: .
CDR3: CSAGYGPAYEQYF
DNA: TGCAGTGCTGGCTATGGGCCCGCCTACGAGCAGTACTTC

V: TRBV5-1
J: TRBJ1-6
size: many
D: .
CDR3: CASSSTDYNSPLHF
DNA: TGCGCCAGCAGCTCGACTGATTATAATTCACCCCTCCACTTT

V: TRBV3-1
J: TRBJ1-3
size: once
D: .
CDR3: CASSRQVLSGNTIYF
DNA: TGTGCCAGCAGCAGACAGGTCCTCTCTGGAAACACCATATATTTT

V: TRBV6-2/TRBV6-3
J: TRBJ1-5
size: many
D: .
CDR3: CASSGLNNQPQHF
DNA: TGTGCCAGCAGTGGGCTGAACAATCAGCCCCAGCATTTT

V: TRBV10-3
J: TRBJ2-3
size: .
D: TRBD2
CDR3: CAISESFPAGVGDTQYF
DNA: TGTGCCATCAGTGAGTCCTTTCCAGCGGGAGTAGGAGATACGCAGTATTTT

V: TRBV4-3
J: TRBJ1-2
size: many
D: .
CDR3: CASSQDRTVHYGYTF
DNA: TGCGCCAGCAGCCAAGATCGTACAGTGCACTATGGCTACACCTTC

V: TRBV29-1
J: TRBJ2-1
size: .
D: TRBD1
CDR3: CSVEQGATYNEQFF
DNA: TGCAGCGTTGAACAGGGGGCTACCTACAATGAGCAGTTCTTC

V: TRBV4-2
J: TRBJ2-5
size: many
D: .
CDR3: CASSQEVLGQETQYF
DNA: TGTGCCAGCAGCCAAGAGGTCCTAGGACAAGAGACCCAGTACTTC

V: TRBV7-2
J: TRBJ1-6
size: few
D: .
CDR3: CASSPRSILGDSPLHF
DNA: TGTGCCAGCAGCCCCCGGAGTATCCTGGGAGATTCACCCCTCCACTTT

V: TRBV14
J: TRBJ2-7
size: few
D: TRBD2
CDR3: CASSQDAGRALEQYF
DNA: TGTGCCAGCAGCCAAGACGCGGGGAGGGCTCTCGAGCAGTACTTC

V: TRBV20-1
J: TRBJ2-5
size: few
D: TRBD2
CDR3: CSARALSGGQETQYF
DNA: TGCAGTGCCCGAGCTCTTAGCGGGGGCCAAGAGACCCAGTACTTC

V: TRBV9
J: TRBJ2-7
size: .
D: .
CDR3: CASSVGGSAPPEQYF
DNA: TGTGCCAGCAGCGTAGGTGGTTCGGCTCCTCCCGAGCAGTACTTC

V: TRBV2
J: TRBJ2-2
size: few
D: TRBD1
CDR3: CASSGWTGTSGELFF
DNA: TGTGCCAGCAGTGGGTGGACAGGGACATCCGGGGAGCTGTTTTTT

V: TRBV7-9
J: TRBJ1-5
size: .
D: .
CDR3: CASSSGAQPQHF
DNA: TGTGCCAGCAGCTCCGGCGCCCAGCCCCAGCATTTT